This T cell receptor (beta chain) stems from a study of cytomegalovirus exposure and HLA in healthy donors. Comments on this clone: As yet, its antigen is unknown.

V was clipped by 3 bases and J by 2 bases, with 14 bases between them. Germline CDR1 reads LNHNV; CDR2 reads YYDKDF (reference sequence). The CDR3 totals 15 residues. A multiplex PCR was run with 60 Vbeta primers and 13 Jbeta primers. As processed by the authors: There were around 80 million unique TCR beta chains by a later count, and about 11 million of them were shared. Produced via immunoSEQ multiplex PCR; TCRdb's table is partial and in-frame only. The DNA was the basis for D and trimming; V, J and clone size are from that table. There are about 250,000 clones in the sample; 80% occur only once, and around 0.33% lies in the top ten. Overall study findings and caveats: Later analysis demonstrated an association between a missense DCLRE1C variant and TCR beta V- and J-gene trimming. Accurate prediction of HLA-A and HLA-B alleles (for most subjects) was reportedly achieved from TCR beta sequences.

The V and J genes are TRBV15 and TRBJ2-7; possibly TRBD2 for D (7 bases). Sequenced sample: PBMCs. This clonotype originated in a girl aged 2 to 10 in good health and CMV-seronegative. CDR3 in DNA: TGTGCCACCAGCAGCATGCGGGGGCTCCCCTACGAGCAGTACTTC. It specifies CATSSMRGLPYEQYF.